This T cell receptor (beta chain) was retrieved from a study of cytomegalovirus exposure and HLA in healthy donors. With V trimmed by 1 base and J by 4 bases, 2 bases remained unmatched. CDR1 and CDR2 from the germline V gene are SGHTA and FQGNSA. This CDR3 is 14 amino acids long. With 60 Vbeta and 13 Jbeta primers, the PCR was carried out. Profiling relied on immunoSEQ multiplex PCR, and the TCRdb table lists in-frame clones only, not all of them. In the table there are roughly 100,000 clones, around four fifths of which are singletons. At collection, donors were nominally healthy, but unrecorded immune exposures were probable. General study findings and limits: Later, TCR association rates were found to vary by HLA locus, highest for DRB1 and lowest for HLA-C. Reports indicated that the classifier achieved high specificity and sensitivity in diagnosing cytomegalovirus status.

Remarks on this clone: Its specificity is not known.

The sequence came from a middle-aged woman in good health and CMV-seronegative. The sequenced material came from PBMCs. This sequence joins TRBV7-2 and TRBJ1-1; 8 bases align to TRBD1. The CDR3 DNA reads as TGTGCCAGCAGCTTAGGGACAGGGTTCACTGAAGCTTTCTTT. Protein: CASSLGTGFTEAFF. The whole variable domain, remainder taken from reference TRBV7-2 and TRBJ1-1, is GAGVSQSPSNKVTEKGKDVELRCDPISGHTALYWYRQSLGQGLEFLIYFQGNSAPDKSGLPSDRFSAERTGGSVSTLTIQRTQQEDSAVYLCASSLGTGFTEAFFGQGTRLTVV.